These T cell receptor beta chains were read from a single sample in a study of CD8 T cells in Susac syndrome. A single record per CDR3 protein comes from TCRdb applying MiXCR to the immunoSEQ multiplex PCR reads. Of 150,000 to 200,000 distinct CDR3 sequences listed, just under 95% are singletons. The sequenced sample consisted of CD4+ T cells from PBMCs. The origin of the receptors is a human donor in good health. Both conserved end residues are part of each CDR3. A D gene is named only where the DNA matches it firmly. The listing skips clone size in some rows; elsewhere it reads once, few, many or a size class.

NA	TRBV19	NA	TRBJ2-1	TGTGCCAGTAGTTCCGGGACTTTAGTTTCCTACAATGAGCAGTTCTTC	CASSSGTLVSYNEQFF
TRBD1	TRBV27	once	TRBJ2-1	TGTGCCAGCAGTTTCGACTCCAGGGGGTCCAATGAGCAGTTCTTC	CASSFDSRGSNEQFF
TRBD1	TRBV6-1	NA	TRBJ1-2	TGTGCCAGCAGTGAAGTCGCAGGGGGCCATGGCTACACCTTC	CASSEVAGGHGYTF
TRBD1	TRBV3-1	NA	TRBJ2-3	TGTGCCAGCAGCCAAATGCTCCGACAGGGAGATACGCAGTATTTT	CASSQMLRQGDTQYF
TRBD2	TRBV7-2	NA	TRBJ2-2	TGTGCCAGCAGCCCTAGCGGGGGGGCCGGGGAGCTGTTTTTT	CASSPSGGAGELFF
NA	TRBV20-1	NA	TRBJ1-2	TGCAGTGAGGTGGGCTACACCTTC	CSEVGYTF
NA	TRBV7-9	NA	TRBJ2-1	TGTGCCAGCAGCTTAGAGGGAAGCTCCTACAATGAGCAGTTCTTC	CASSLEGSSYNEQFF
TRBD2	TRBV4-2	NA	TRBJ2-3	TGTGCCAGCAGCCAAGATCTCCGGGGGGGGCCAGATACGCAGTATTTT	CASSQDLRGGPDTQYF
NA	TRBV11-2	NA	TRBJ2-1	TGTGCCAGCAGCTACAGGGATTTTAGGGGCAATGAGCAGTTCTTC	CASSYRDFRGNEQFF
NA	TRBV7-9	NA	TRBJ1-2	TGTGCCAGCAGCCCTTCCTCCTATGGCTACACCTTC	CASSPSSYGYTF
NA	TRBV7-2	NA	TRBJ2-7	TGTGCCAGCAGCCTGCTCGGGGTCGGCTACGAGCAGTACTTC	CASSLLGVGYEQYF
TRBD1	TRBV15	NA	TRBJ2-2	TGTGCCACCAGAGAACAGGGGTTAAACACCGGGGAGCTGTTTTTT	CATREQGLNTGELFF
TRBD1	TRBV7-2	NA	TRBJ2-5	TGTGCCAGCAGCTACGGACAGGCAGAGACCCAGTACTTC	CASSYGQAETQYF
TRBD2	TRBV7-2	NA	TRBJ2-1	TGTGCCAGCAGCCGTAGCGGGGTAAACTACAATGAGCAGTTCTTC	CASSRSGVNYNEQFF
TRBD2	TRBV20-1	NA	TRBJ2-1	TGCAGTGCTGGGACTAGCGGCAATGAGCAGTTCTTC	CSAGTSGNEQFF
TRBD1	TRBV18	once	TRBJ1-2	TGTGCCAGCTCACCACTACAGGGGGCTGACTATGGCTACACCTTC	CASSPLQGADYGYTF
TRBD1	TRBV25-1	NA	TRBJ2-7	TGTGCCAGCAGCCCAGGGGCAGGGGGCGAGCAGTACTTC	CASSPGAGGEQYF
TRBD2	TRBV7-2	NA	TRBJ2-7	TGTGCCAGCAGCCCAACCGGGACTAGTAGAGGCGAGCAGTACTTC	CASSPTGTSRGEQYF
TRBD1	TRBV18	NA	TRBJ2-1	TGTGCCAGCTCACCACCCGGGACAGGGAGCTCCTACAATGAGCAGTTCTTC	CASSPPGTGSSYNEQFF
TRBD1	TRBV29-1	NA	TRBJ2-7	TGCAGCGTTGGGAGGAAAGAGGGACAGAACTACGAGCAGTACTTC	CSVGRKEGQNYEQYF
TRBD1	TRBV23-1	NA	TRBJ2-7	TGCGCCAGCAGTCAATCCCCCAAGAGGGCCAAGGCCGGGACAGGGAATTACGAGCAGTACTTC	CASSQSPKRAKAGTGNYEQYF
TRBD1	TRBV9	NA	TRBJ1-6	TGTGCCAGCAGCGTTGGGGGACAGACAAATTCACCCCTCCACTTT	CASSVGGQTNSPLHF
NA	TRBV6-2/TRBV6-3	NA	TRBJ2-7	TGTGCCAGCATACCCGTCGGGGGAGCCTCCTACGAGCAGTACTTC	CASIPVGGASYEQYF
TRBD1	TRBV3-1	NA	TRBJ1-5	TGTGCCAGCAGCCACGGACAGGGGTATCAGCCCCAGCATTTT	CASSHGQGYQPQHF
TRBD2	TRBV29-1	NA	TRBJ2-2	TGCAGCGGGGGACTAGACGGGGAGCTGTTTTTT	CSGGLDGELFF
TRBD1	TRBV3-1	NA	TRBJ2-5	TGTGCCAGCAGCAATTACAGGGGAGAGACCCAGTACTTC	CASSNYRGETQYF
TRBD1	TRBV27	NA	TRBJ1-1	TGTGCCAGCACCCCCGGGGACAGGTTGAACACTGAAGCTTTCTTT	CASTPGDRLNTEAFF
TRBD1	TRBV9	NA	TRBJ2-3	TGTGCCAGCAGCGCGACAATCACAGGGGTGACGGGGCAGTATTTT	CASSATITGVTGQYF
NA	TRBV28	NA	TRBJ2-3	TGTGCCAGCAGTCGTTACCCGTTCCCACAGCAGTATTTT	CASSRYPFPQQYF
TRBD1	TRBV15	NA	TRBJ1-2	TGTGCCACCAGCGCCGGGACAGAATATGGCTACACCTTC	CATSAGTEYGYTF
NA	TRBV15	NA	TRBJ1-2	TGTGCCACCAGCAGAGATCGGGGGAAAACAGGCTATGGCTACACCTTC	CATSRDRGKTGYGYTF
TRBD1	TRBV10-3	NA	TRBJ2-3	TGTGCCATCAGGGGACAGGTCACAGATACGCAGTATTTT	CAIRGQVTDTQYF
TRBD1	TRBV2	NA	TRBJ1-6	TGTGCCAGCAGTGGACAGGGGTTGAATTCACCCCTCCACTTT	CASSGQGLNSPLHF
NA	TRBV30	NA	TRBJ2-2	TGTGCCTGGAGCCCTCTGGGGCAGCGCGGCGCCGGGGAGCTGTTTTTT	CAWSPLGQRGAGELFF
NA	TRBV7-9	NA	TRBJ2-3	TGTGCCAGCAGCTCCCGGGCGGCAGATACGCAGTATTTT	CASSSRAADTQYF
NA	TRBV7-2	once	TRBJ2-1	TGTGCCAGCAGCTTAGAACTAGTGTCGCATGAGCAGTTCTTC	CASSLELVSHEQFF
TRBD2	TRBV15	NA	TRBJ2-1	TGTGCCACCAGCAGAGGGCTAGCGGGGGGGCATGAGCAGTTCTTC	CATSRGLAGGHEQFF
TRBD1	TRBV2	NA	TRBJ1-2	TGTGCCAGCAGTGAACTTCGGATAGGGACAGGAAACTATGGCTACACCTTC	CASSELRIGTGNYGYTF
NA	TRBV30	NA	TRBJ2-3	TGTGCCTGGAGTGTAAAGGATACGCAGTATTTT	CAWSVKDTQYF
NA	TRBV20-1	few	TRBJ1-1	TGCAGTGCTAGTCGAGGAATAGGGACTGAAGCTTTCTTT	CSASRGIGTEAFF
TRBD1	TRBV12-3/TRBV12-4	NA	TRBJ1-3	TGTGCCACCGACAGGGCAGGAAACACCATATATTTT	CATDRAGNTIYF
NA	TRBV14	NA	TRBJ2-7	TGTGCCAGCAGCCAAGAAGGGCCAGGTCCTATGGAGCAGTACTTC	CASSQEGPGPMEQYF
NA	TRBV20-1	NA	TRBJ1-2	TGCAGTGCCAAGTGGGGGGACAACTATGGCTACACCTTC	CSAKWGDNYGYTF
NA	TRBV2	NA	TRBJ1-1	TGTGCCAGCAGTGATGGTACAGGCGGTTGGAACACTGAAGCTTTCTTT	CASSDGTGGWNTEAFF
NA	TRBV15	once	TRBJ2-3	TGTGCCACCAGCAGAGATCTTGCAGATACGCAGTATTTT	CATSRDLADTQYF
TRBD1	TRBV13	NA	TRBJ2-7	TGTGCCAGCAGCTTAGGGGGACAGGGCCTTGAGCAGTACTTC	CASSLGGQGLEQYF
NA	TRBV23-1	NA	TRBJ1-2	TGCGCCAGCACAGGAAGGTACTATGGCTACACCTTC	CASTGRYYGYTF
NA	TRBV3-1	NA	TRBJ2-5	TGTGCCAGCAGCCATTTGGACGACCAAGAGACCCAGTACTTC	CASSHLDDQETQYF
TRBD2	TRBV7-2	NA	TRBJ2-7	TGTGCCAGCAGCAGGACTAGCGGGGGGCAAACCTCCTACGAGCAGTACTTC	CASSRTSGGQTSYEQYF
NA	TRBV30	NA	TRBJ1-2	TGTGCCGTTGGGGAGAGAACGATTGGGTATGGCTACACCTTC	CAVGERTIGYGYTF
TRBD1	TRBV20-1	NA	TRBJ2-7	TGCAGTGCGAGAGGACAGGGCGGAGGATACGAGCAGTACTTC	CSARGQGGGYEQYF
TRBD2	TRBV6-2/TRBV6-3	NA	TRBJ2-7	TGTGCCAGCAGGACTCGCGGGGGATACTTAGAGCAGTACTTC	CASRTRGGYLEQYF
NA	TRBV2	once	TRBJ2-1	TGTGCCAGCAGGATTGGGGACTACAATGAGCAGTTCTTC	CASRIGDYNEQFF
NA	TRBV6-6	NA	TRBJ2-1	TGTGCCAGCCGGCCTAGGGCCAGCTACAATGAGCAGTTCTTC	CASRPRASYNEQFF
NA	TRBV5-1	once	TRBJ1-5	TGCGCCAGCAGGCAGGAGAGGGATCAGCCCCAGCATTTT	CASRQERDQPQHF
TRBD1	TRBV20-1	NA	TRBJ2-3	TGCAGTGCTAAAAATACAGGGGCAGATACGCAGTATTTT	CSAKNTGADTQYF
TRBD2	TRBV3-1	once	TRBJ2-3	TGTGCCAGCAGCCCGGGCTTTGCGGGGGGGGAGGAACCCACAGATACGCAGTATTTT	CASSPGFAGGEEPTDTQYF
NA	TRBV30	NA	TRBJ1-4	TGTGCCTGGAGTGTATCTCCAGGACGGGGAGAAAAACTGTTTTTT	CAWSVSPGRGEKLFF
NA	TRBV14	few	TRBJ2-1	TGTGCCAGCAGCCAAGTCAATGAGCAGTTCTTC	CASSQVNEQFF
TRBD1	TRBV25-1	NA	TRBJ1-5	TGTGCCAGCAGGGCCAAGACAGGGAATAGCAATCAGCCCCAGCATTTT	CASRAKTGNSNQPQHF